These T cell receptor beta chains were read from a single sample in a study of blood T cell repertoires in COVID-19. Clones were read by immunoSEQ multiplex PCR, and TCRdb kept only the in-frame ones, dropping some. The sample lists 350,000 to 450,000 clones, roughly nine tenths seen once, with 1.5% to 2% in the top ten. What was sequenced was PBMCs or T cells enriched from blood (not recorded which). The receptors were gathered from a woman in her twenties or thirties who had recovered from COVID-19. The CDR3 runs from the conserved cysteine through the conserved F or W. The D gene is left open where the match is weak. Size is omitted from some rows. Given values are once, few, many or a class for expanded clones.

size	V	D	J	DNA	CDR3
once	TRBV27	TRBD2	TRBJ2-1	TGTGCCAGCTTAGGCCGGGGACTAGCGCAAAATGAGCAGTTCTTC	CASLGRGLAQNEQFF
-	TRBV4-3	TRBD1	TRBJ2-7	TGCGCCAGCAGCCTTGGACAGGGGGCGAGCAACGAGCAGTACTTC	CASSLGQGASNEQYF
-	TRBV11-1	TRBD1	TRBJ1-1	TGTGCCAGCAGCTTCCGGACAGGGTGGGCTGAAGCTTTCTTT	CASSFRTGWAEAFF
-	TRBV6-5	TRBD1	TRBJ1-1	TGTGCCAGTACGACAGGGGCCACTGAAGCTTTCTTT	CASTTGATEAFF
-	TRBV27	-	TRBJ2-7	TGTGCCAGCAGTTTATCAGTTAGCTCCTACGAGCAGTACTTC	CASSLSVSSYEQYF
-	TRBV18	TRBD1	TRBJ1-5	TGTGCCAGCTCACAAACAGGGGAGGCCCAGCATTTT	CASSQTGEAQHF
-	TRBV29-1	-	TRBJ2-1	TGCAGCGTTGCGGCTAGCTACAATGAGCAGTTCTTC	CSVAASYNEQFF
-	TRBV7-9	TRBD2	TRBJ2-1	TGTGCCAGCAGCAATCTAGCGGGAGGGCCAAATGAGCAGTTCTTC	CASSNLAGGPNEQFF
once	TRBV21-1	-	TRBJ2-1	TGTGCCAGCAGCAAATGGGGGGTGGGAGTCCGCACGTACAATGAGCAGTTCTTC	CASSKWGVGVRTYNEQFF
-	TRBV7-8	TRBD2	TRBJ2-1	TGTGCCAGCAGCTTAGAATTGGCGGGAGGGCCCAATGAGCAGTTCTTC	CASSLELAGGPNEQFF
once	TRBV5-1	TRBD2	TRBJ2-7	TGCGCCAGCAGCGTTCGGGGGGGCCTGGACGAGCAGTACTTC	CASSVRGGLDEQYF
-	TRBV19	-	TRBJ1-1	TGTGCCAGTAGTATAGTCTCGGGACACTATGAAGCTTTCTTT	CASSIVSGHYEAFF
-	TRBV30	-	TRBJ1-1	TGTGCCTGGAGTGTAAGACGAGCGGGGGATCGTGAAGCTTTCTTT	CAWSVRRAGDREAFF
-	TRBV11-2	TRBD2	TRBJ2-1	TGTGCCACACGGGGGGGCGTTAATGAGCAGTTCTTC	CATRGGVNEQFF
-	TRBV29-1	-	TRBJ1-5	TGCAGCGTTGGCCAGGGAAGCAATCAGCCCCAGCATTTT	CSVGQGSNQPQHF
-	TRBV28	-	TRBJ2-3	TGTGCCAGCAGAGACAGCATCGTAGATACGCAGTATTTT	CASRDSIVDTQYF
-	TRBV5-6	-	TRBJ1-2	TGTGCCAGCAGCTTTGGCAATCCGTCGATCTATGGCTACACCTTC	CASSFGNPSIYGYTF
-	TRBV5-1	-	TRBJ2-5	TGCGCCAGCAGTCATGAGTTTCAAGAGACCCAGTACTTC	CASSHEFQETQYF
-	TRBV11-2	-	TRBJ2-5	TGTGCCAGCAGCTTAGTACGGGGCAGGGGGGTGGAGACCCAGTACTTC	CASSLVRGRGVETQYF
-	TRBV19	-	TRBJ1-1	TGTGCCAGTAGTAGTACAGGGAACACTGAAGCTTTCTTT	CASSSTGNTEAFF
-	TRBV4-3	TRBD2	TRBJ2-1	TGCGCCAGCAGCGCAAAAGCCCCTCTAGCGGGGGGCGACAATGAGCAGTTCTTC	CASSAKAPLAGGDNEQFF
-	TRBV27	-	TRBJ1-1	TGTGCCAGCAGTTTCGGGAACACTGAAGCTTTCTTT	CASSFGNTEAFF
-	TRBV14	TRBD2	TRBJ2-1	TGTGCCAGCAGCCCCTTACTTCTAGCGGGAGTCTACAATGAGCAGTTCTTC	CASSPLLLAGVYNEQFF
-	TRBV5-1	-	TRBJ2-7	TGCGCCAGCAGCTTGCGCTCAGGGCGATACTACGAGCAGTACTTC	CASSLRSGRYYEQYF
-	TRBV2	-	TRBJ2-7	TGTGCCAGCAGTGATTTGGCAGGGCTTCACGAGCAGTACTTC	CASSDLAGLHEQYF
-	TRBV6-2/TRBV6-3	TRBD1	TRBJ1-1	TGTGCCAGCAGTTACGATGAACAGGGGGACACTGAAGCTTTCTTT	CASSYDEQGDTEAFF
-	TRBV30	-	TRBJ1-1	TGTGCCTGGGGGGATGAGCTTGGGCAGGACACTGAAGCTTTCTTT	CAWGDELGQDTEAFF
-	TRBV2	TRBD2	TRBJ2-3	TGTGCCAGAGTGGCGGGACTAGCGGGAGGGCCCGATACGCAGTATTTT	CARVAGLAGGPDTQYF
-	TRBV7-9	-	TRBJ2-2	TGTACCACCCCCAGCGGAGGGGAGCTGTTTTTT	CTTPSGGELFF
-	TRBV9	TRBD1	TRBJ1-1	TGTGCCAGCAGCCGTGGACAGGGTAGATACACTGAAGCTTTCTTT	CASSRGQGRYTEAFF